Listed here are 22 T cell receptor beta chains from one sample, sequenced in a study of early T cells in non-severe SARS-CoV-2 infection. TCRdb reprocessed the 5' RACE reads via MiXCR and lists one record per CDR3 protein. The sample includes some 50,000 distinct CDR3 sequences, 5.4% of them seen just once. The sample here was whole blood, taken at baseline. The source is an adult who was a healthcare worker with PCR-confirmed SARS-CoV-2 infection or an uninfected control (not recorded which).

This clonotype has at least ten counts. This rearrangement joins TRBV24-1 to TRBJ1-2; 8 bases agree with TRBD1. Germline V gene lookup returns CDR1 KGHDR and CDR2 SFDVKD. J gave up 3 bases and V 2 bases, and 4 bases lay outside the gene matches. The CDR3 extends over 15 amino acids. CDR3 residues: CATSDSQGADYGYTF. In DNA, the CDR3 is TGTGCCACCAGTGATTCCCAGGGGGCAGACTATGGCTACACCTTC.

The chain couples TRBV11-2 to TRBJ2-3, with 7 bases matching TRBD2. The CDR3 has 18 amino acids. Trimming cost V 5 bases and J 2 bases; bases outside gene matches: 16. Per germline, CDR1 SGHAT and CDR2 FQNNGV. The CDR3 is CASSIRFLGSGDTDTQYF. Here the CDR3 DNA reads TGTGCCAGCAGCATCCGTTTCCTAGGGAGCGGGGACACAGATACGCAGTATTTT.

This clonotype has a count of ten or more. The chain combines TRBV18 with TRBJ2-1; D gene unclear. V lost 3 bases and J 4 bases, leaving 13 bases between the germline ends. This CDR3 is built from 15 residues. Germline values: CDR1 KGHSH, CDR2 LQKENI. CDR3: CASSPDGPLYNEQFF. The CDR3 bases are TGTGCCAGCTCACCCGATGGACCTCTTTACAATGAGCAGTTCTTC.

This clonotype was recorded many times. The chain recombines TRBV2 with TRBJ2-3; 7 positions match TRBD1. The CDR3 contains 15 residues. Germline V CDR1 and CDR2: SNHLY, FYNNEI. V shed 8 bases and J 4 bases; nucleotides not matched to a gene: 12. For the CDR3, the DNA is TGTGCCAGCCACCTCGACAGGGCGGGCCCAGATACGCAGTATTTT. Its translation is CASHLDRAGPDTQYF.

This clonotype was seen many times. The chain is built from TRBV7-2 and TRBJ2-7; 11 nucleotides agree with TRBD1. With V trimmed by 5 bases and J by 5 bases, 14 bases remained unmatched. The length of the CDR3 is 17 residues. Germline CDR1 reads SGHTA; CDR2 reads FQGNSA. CDR3 DNA sequence: TGTGCCAGCAGCCTCCACCAGCCGGGACAGGGGGGCCACGAGCAGTACTTC. It yields the protein CASSLHQPGQGGHEQYF.

In this sample, this clonotype turned up a few times. The V call is TRBV30, the J call TRBJ2-1, with a weak D call TRBD2 (5 bases). Per the germline V gene, CDR1 is GTSNPN and CDR2 is SVGIG (reference sequence). Trimming cost V 2 bases and J 10 bases, with 9 bases left between them. The CDR3 totals 11 residues. In nucleotides, the CDR3 is TGTGCCTGGAGTCCGCGGGCCGAGCAGTTCTTC. Residues: CAWSPRAEQFF.

The genes are TRBV5-1 and TRBJ2-2; possible D gene TRBD2, 5 bases. The CDR3 is made up of 15 amino acids. Trimming took 0 bases from V and 4 from J, leaving 10 bases between them. CDR1 and CDR2 (germline): SGHRS, YFSETQ. CDR3 protein: CASSLAEGSTGELFF. The CDR3, as DNA: TGCGCCAGCAGCTTGGCCGAGGGAAGCACCGGGGAGCTGTTTTTT.

This clonotype was seen more than once but under ten times. This chain uses TRBV3-1 with TRBJ2-1; D is unclear. The CDR3 length is 17 residues. Germline V lookup: CDR1 LGHDT, CDR2 YNNKEL (reference sequence). Trimming left V 0 bases short and J 5 bases short, with 17 bases between. The DNA of the CDR3 is TGTGCCAGCAGCCAAGAATCATGGCCCCTTTTGGACAATGAGCAGTTCTTC. Its protein product is CASSQESWPLLDNEQFF.

This clonotype has more than one count but fewer than ten. Just one base apart from a much larger clone, this may be a read error. The chain has TRBV25-1 and TRBJ2-2; tentative D call: TRBD2 (5 bases). The germline V gene encodes CDR1 MGHDK and CDR2 SYGVNS. The CDR3 runs 17 residues. V lost 1 base to trimming and J lost 4 bases, with 16 bases between them. CDR3: CASSELDSGPSTGELFF. The CDR3 DNA reads as TGTGCCAGCAGTGAATTGGACTCTGGGCCTTCCACCGGGGAGCTGTTTTTT.

In this sample, this clonotype turned up many times. The chain recombines TRBV7-2 with TRBJ2-5, with 7 nucleotides matching TRBD2. Losses at the gene ends were 6 bases for V and 3 bases for J; bases not matched to a gene: 4. The CDR3 runs 13 residues. Germline-derived CDR1 and CDR2 are SGHTA and FQGNSA. This CDR3 is CASRYSGKETQYF. The CDR3 DNA reads as TGTGCCAGCAGATACAGCGGGAAAGAGACCCAGTACTTC.

This clonotype turned up a few times. The chain links TRBV27 to TRBJ1-6; tentatively, D is TRBD1 (6 bases). From germline, CDR1 is MNHEY and CDR2 SMNVEV (reference sequence). The CDR3 loop spans 15 amino acids. The germline V and J ends were trimmed by 7 bases and 6 bases, with 16 bases remaining between them. CDR3 in amino acids: CASNGGQGSNSPLHF. CDR3 bases: TGTGCCAGCAACGGGGGGCAGGGTAGTAATTCACCCCTCCACTTT.

The chain carries TRBV3-1 and TRBJ1-3; no clear D. The CDR3 has 15 residues. Looked up from germline, CDR1 is LGHDT and CDR2 is YNNKEL (reference sequence). The V gene lost 4 bases and the J gene lost 0 bases, with 10 bases spanning the gap. The CDR3 is CASSPTGVSGNTIYF. The CDR3 region has the DNA TGTGCCAGCAGCCCGACTGGCGTCTCTGGAAACACCATATATTTT.

The chain has TRBV5-6 and TRBJ2-1; D gene uncertain. V was trimmed by 0 bases and J by 9 bases, leaving 22 bases between them. Germline values: CDR1 SGHDT, CDR2 YYEEEE. This CDR3 has 17 residues. Here the CDR3 reads CASSLVSRLGTTGEQFF. CDR3 nucleotides: TGTGCCAGCAGCTTGGTGAGCCGTCTAGGTACAACGGGTGAGCAGTTCTTC.

This clonotype has a count of ten or more. The V call is TRBV7-8, the J call TRBJ1-1; TRBD1 aligns across 7 bases. CDR3 length: 16 residues. J was trimmed by 3 bases and V by 3 bases; bases with no gene match: 10. Per the germline V gene, CDR1 is SGHVS and CDR2 is FQNEAQ. CDR3 DNA: TGTGCCAGCAGCTTCGAACGAGGACAGGCCTACACTGAAGCTTTCTTT. Protein: CASSFERGQAYTEAFF. Together with reference TRBV7-8 and TRBJ1-1, the CDR3 gives the full variable domain: GAGVSQSPRYKVAKRGQDVALRCDPISGHVSLFWYQQALGQGPEFLTYFQNEAQLDKSGLPSDRFFAERPEGSVSTLKIQRTQQEDSAVYLCASSFERGQAYTEAFFGQGTRLTVV.

This clonotype appeared many times. CDR3 in amino acids: CASSPPEREETQYF. The CDR3 DNA sequence: TGTGCCAGCAGTCCCCCCGAGCGGGAAGAGACCCAGTACTTC. The chain recombines TRBV12-3 or TRBV12-4 with TRBJ2-5; maybe TRBD2 (6 bases). Trimming cost V 5 bases and J 3 bases, with 13 bases left between them. The CDR3 covers 14 residues.

The genes are TRBV20-1 and TRBJ1-1, with D maybe TRBD1 (5 bases). Trimming shortened V by 5 bases and J by 10 bases, and 14 bases separated the two germline ends. Germline values: CDR1 DFQATT, CDR2 SNEGSKA (reference sequence). The CDR3 runs 11 residues. The CDR3 region has the DNA TGCAGTGCTGGGGACGTTACAGGAGCTTTCTTT. This gives the protein CSAGDVTGAFF.

V is TRBV7-8 and J is TRBJ2-1; D is unclear. V shed 1 base and J shed 7 bases, with 11 bases lying between them. Germline values: CDR1 SGHVS, CDR2 FQNEAQ. There are 14 residues in the CDR3. The DNA of the CDR3 is TGTGCCAGCAGCTTAGAGAGTAGCAGAAATGAGCAGTTCTTC. Translated: CASSLESSRNEQFF.

This clonotype turned up a few times. The rearrangement links TRBV5-1 to TRBJ1-1; 8 bases map to TRBD1. CDR1 is SGHRS and CDR2 is YFSETQ in the germline V gene. CDR3 size: 13 residues. Trimming cost V 4 bases and J 11 bases; bases outside gene matches: 10. The chain's CDR3 is CASSLGTGGVAFF. CDR3 DNA sequence: TGCGCCAGCAGCCTCGGGACAGGCGGGGTTGCTTTCTTT.

This clonotype was observed many times. V is TRBV6-4 and J is TRBJ2-3, with 9 bases identical to TRBD2. This CDR3 has 16 amino acids. CDR1 MRHNA and CDR2 SNTAGT come from the germline V gene. Trimming at V came to 6 bases and at J to 2 bases, leaving 9 bases not matched to a gene. CDR3 bases: TGTGCCAGCAGCACGCTAGCGGGGTCCCCCACAGATACGCAGTATTTT. It yields the protein CASSTLAGSPTDTQYF.

This clonotype was detected many times. The rearrangement uses TRBV15 and TRBJ2-5; possibly TRBD1 for D (5 bases). CDR1 is LNHNV, CDR2 YYDKDF, per germline (reference sequence). CDR3 size: 12 residues. The V end was cut by 3 bases, the J end by 5 bases, with 7 bases between. For the CDR3, the DNA is TGTGCCACCAGCAGGGACACGGAGACCCAGTACTTC. Translation: CATSRDTETQYF. The full variable domain, rest sourced from reference TRBV15 and TRBJ2-5, is DAMVIQNPRYQVTQFGKPVTLSCSQTLNHNVMYWYQQKSSQAPKLLFHYYDKDFNNEADTPDNFQSRRPNTSFCFLDIRSPGLGDTAMYLCATSRDTETQYFGPGTRLLVL.

The chain couples TRBV2 to TRBJ2-2; 12 nucleotides align to TRBD2. The CDR3 covers 17 residues. Germline V gives CDR1 SNHLY, CDR2 FYNNEI. J lost 6 bases, V lost 6 bases, and 11 bases had no gene match. CDR3 amino acids: CASRKTSGSLIPGELFF. In DNA, the CDR3 is TGTGCCAGCAGAAAGACTAGCGGGAGTTTGATTCCCGGGGAGCTGTTTTTT.

This clonotype was recorded at least ten times. The chain uses TRBV7-9 and TRBJ2-5; 7 bases are a match to TRBD2. The germline V gene has CDR1 SEHNR and CDR2 FQNEAQ (reference sequence). The CDR3 sequence is 13 residues long. V shed 3 bases and J 4 bases; nucleotides not matched to a gene: 2. The CDR3 nucleotides are TGTGCCAGCAGCTTGGGAGGGCCAGAGACCCAGTACTTC. It yields the protein CASSLGGPETQYF.